These T cell receptor beta chains were read from a single sample in a study of CD8+CD57+ T cells in acquired aplastic anemia. Each CDR3 protein gets one entry after TCRdb re-called the reads with MiXCR. This sample carries about 190,000 distinct CDR3 sequences, less than 70% of them seen once, and the ten largest clones take 15% to 20%. The sequenced material came from sorted CD4+, CD8+, or CD8+CD57+ T cells (not recorded which) from PBMCs. These receptors came from a human donor in good health, serving as a control. Each CDR3 is given with its conserved first and last residue. The D gene is left open where the match is weak. Not all rows give a size; the values are once, few, many and, for expanded clones, a class.

TRBV9	many	TRBJ2-1	TRBD2	12	TGTGCCAGCAGCGTACTAGCGGGGGAGCAGTTCTTC	CASSVLAGEQFF
TRBV6-5	many	TRBJ2-3	TRBD2	16	TGTGCCAGCAGTTACGGAAGGCTAGCGGGGGGAGATACGCAGTATTTT	CASSYGRLAGGDTQYF
TRBV7-2	NA	TRBJ2-7	TRBD2	17	TGTGCCAGCAGCCCCAGTGGGACTAGCGGGGGCGTATACGAGCAGTACTTC	CASSPSGTSGGVYEQYF
TRBV25-1	NA	TRBJ1-1	NA	13	TGTGCCAGCAGTGTGCCTCACGGGACGTCGGCTTTCTTT	CASSVPHGTSAFF
TRBV5-1	NA	TRBJ1-1	NA	11	TGCGCCAGCCCAGAGGGGGGGAAAGCTTTCTTT	CASPEGGKAFF
TRBV20-1	many	TRBJ1-5	NA	14	TGCAGTGCTAGAGGGGTAAGGGGCAATCAGCCCCAGCATTTT	CSARGVRGNQPQHF
TRBV28	NA	TRBJ2-5	TRBD2	15	TGTGCCAGCAGGTCTATAGCGGGGGGTGTGGAGACCCAGTACTTC	CASRSIAGGVETQYF
TRBV15	NA	TRBJ2-2	NA	15	TGTGCCACCAGCAGAGATCTCGCCAGCACCGGGGAGCTGTTTTTT	CATSRDLASTGELFF
TRBV7-7	NA	TRBJ1-5	NA	13	TGTGCCTGCAGTGAGGCTCTCAATCAGCCCCAGCATTTT	CACSEALNQPQHF
TRBV10-3	many	TRBJ2-7	NA	14	TGTGCCATCAGCCCGGGACGGGCTTCCTGGGGGCAGTACTTC	CAISPGRASWGQYF
TRBV7-2	few	TRBJ2-2	NA	15	TGTGCCAGCAGCCAAGGGGGACAGAACACCGGGGAGCTGTTTTTT	CASSQGGQNTGELFF
TRBV15	NA	TRBJ2-7	TRBD1	15	TGTGCCACCAGCAGAGGCGGGACAGGGGCCCACGAGCAGTACTTC	CATSRGGTGAHEQYF
TRBV19	few	TRBJ2-7	NA	16	TGTGCCAGTAGCGCGGGGCGGGGCGGTGTGAGCTACGAGCAGTACTTC	CASSAGRGGVSYEQYF
TRBV6-5	many	TRBJ2-7	NA	13	TGTGCCAGCAGCCGTGACAGAGCCTACGAGCAGTACTTC	CASSRDRAYEQYF
TRBV19	many	TRBJ2-7	NA	14	TGTGCCAGTAGTATAGGCCCGGGTCCCTACGAGCAGTACTTC	CASSIGPGPYEQYF
TRBV7-2	many	TRBJ2-1	NA	12	TGTGCCAGCAGCCCTCGCTCAGGGCGTCGGTTCTTC	CASSPRSGRRFF
TRBV4-3	many	TRBJ2-2	NA	14	TGCGCCAGCAGCCAAGATCGACTACCCGGGGAGCTGTTTTTT	CASSQDRLPGELFF
TRBV7-2	many	TRBJ1-6	NA	15	TGTGCCAGCAGCTTAGCCGCGGACATAGGGTCACCCCTCCACTTT	CASSLAADIGSPLHF
TRBV19	many	TRBJ1-3	TRBD1	15	TGTGCCAGTAGTAACCAGGGGGGTTCTGGAAACACCATATATTTT	CASSNQGGSGNTIYF
TRBV20-1	NA	TRBJ1-6	TRBD1	18	TGCAGTGCTAGAGTCCTCGGGGGGACAGTGGGGAAGAATTCACCCCTCCACTTT	CSARVLGGTVGKNSPLHF
TRBV20-1	NA	TRBJ2-3	NA	16	TGCAGTGCTACCCGCGTGAGCGGAGGGCCGGGAGATACGCAGTATTTT	CSATRVSGGPGDTQYF
TRBV2	NA	TRBJ1-2	TRBD1	12	TGTGCCAGCAGAGCGGACAGGTTTGGCTACACCTTC	CASRADRFGYTF
TRBV15	NA	TRBJ2-3	TRBD2	15	TGTGCCACCAGCAGCGGTCTAGCGGACACAGATACGCAGTATTTT	CATSSGLADTDTQYF
TRBV24-1	NA	TRBJ1-2	NA	12	TGTGCCACCAGTGATCCCGGGACAGGCTACACCTTC	CATSDPGTGYTF
TRBV6-5	many	TRBJ1-5	TRBD1	16	TGTGCCAGCAGTTCCTTGACAGGGCGCCGCAATCAGCCCCAGCATTTT	CASSSLTGRRNQPQHF
TRBV20-1	many	TRBJ2-2	NA	14	TGCAGTGCTAGGCCCCCTCCCGACACCGGGGAGCTGTTTTTT	CSARPPPDTGELFF
TRBV4-2	NA	TRBJ2-7	TRBD2	14	TGTGCCAGCAGCCAAGCGGGCGGGGGCTACGAGCAGTACTTC	CASSQAGGGYEQYF
TRBV3-1	NA	TRBJ1-1	NA	15	TGTGCCAGCAGCCAAGAACAGATGCTGAGCACTGAAGCTTTCTTT	CASSQEQMLSTEAFF
TRBV6-1	few	TRBJ2-1	TRBD2	16	TGTGCCAGCAGCAGCCATAGCGGGGGGGCCTCCGATGAGCAGTTCTTC	CASSSHSGGASDEQFF
TRBV7-9	many	TRBJ2-7	NA	14	TGTGCCAGCAGCTTACAGGCAGGAAAAAACGAGCAGTACTTC	CASSLQAGKNEQYF
TRBV27	few	TRBJ2-7	TRBD1	17	TGTGCCAGCATGGAGCGGGGATGGGGACAGGGGGTTTACGAGCAGTACTTC	CASMERGWGQGVYEQYF
TRBV5-1	NA	TRBJ2-2	TRBD2	16	TGCGCCAGCAGCCTCTCGCGGACTAGCGGCACCGGGGAGCTGTTTTTT	CASSLSRTSGTGELFF
TRBV2	once	TRBJ1-5	NA	14	TGTGCCAGCAGAGTAGCAGGGATCAATCAGCCCCAGCATTTT	CASRVAGINQPQHF
TRBV4-2	many	TRBJ1-6	NA	17	TGTGCCAGCAGCTACCCCCCCGGGGAGAGGTATAATTCACCCCTCCACTTT	CASSYPPGERYNSPLHF
TRBV7-8	many	TRBJ1-4	NA	16	TGTGCCAGCAGCTTAGGAGTCCAGGGCCCCAATGAAAAACTGTTTTTT	CASSLGVQGPNEKLFF
TRBV12-5	few	TRBJ2-1	TRBD2	16	TGTGCTAGTGGTTTGTACCCAGCGGGGGGGAACAATGAGCAGTTCTTC	CASGLYPAGGNNEQFF
TRBV20-1	NA	TRBJ1-1	TRBD1	12	TGCAGTGCACCACAGGGGAGCACTGAAGCTTTCTTT	CSAPQGSTEAFF
TRBV25-1	few	TRBJ2-3	TRBD1	17	TGTGCCAGCAGTGCACCACCTGGCGACAGGGACACAGATACGCAGTATTTT	CASSAPPGDRDTDTQYF
TRBV10-3	few	TRBJ1-6	NA	14	TGTGCCATCAGTGCTCAGGCAGGGAATTCACCCCTCCACTTT	CAISAQAGNSPLHF
TRBV6-5	many	TRBJ1-2	NA	13	TGTGCCAGCAGGTCAACAGGGTACTATGGCTACACCTTC	CASRSTGYYGYTF
TRBV3-2	many	TRBJ2-7	NA	17	TGTGCCAGCAGCCAAGAGCCGGAAGGGGATCGGACCTACGAGCAGTACTTC	CASSQEPEGDRTYEQYF
TRBV7-9	NA	TRBJ2-6	NA	15	TGTGCCAGCAGCTTTCAAAGAAGCGGGGCCAACGTCCTGACTTTC	CASSFQRSGANVLTF
TRBV6-2/TRBV6-3	many	TRBJ2-7	TRBD2	14	TGTGCCAGCGCTCTCGGGGGGACGACCTACGAGCAGTACTTC	CASALGGTTYEQYF
TRBV7-8	NA	TRBJ1-5	NA	15	TGTGCCAGCAGCCTCACAAGGGCCCTCAATCAGCCCCAGCATTTT	CASSLTRALNQPQHF
TRBV10-2	NA	TRBJ1-6	TRBD1	15	TGCGCCAGCAGTTCCGGACAGGGGGATAATTCACCCCTCCACTTT	CASSSGQGDNSPLHF
TRBV6-2/TRBV6-3	NA	TRBJ2-5	NA	16	TGTGCCAGCAGTACAATCGAACTGGGGAGCCGAGAGACCCAGTACTTC	CASSTIELGSRETQYF
TRBV28	many	TRBJ1-1	TRBD1	16	TGTGCCAGCAGTTTATGGGCAGGGGGAGGGAACACTGAAGCTTTCTTT	CASSLWAGGGNTEAFF
TRBV7-9	once	TRBJ2-5	TRBD2	17	TGTGCCAGCAGCCTAGGGGCTAGCGGGAGGTGGCTGGAGACCCAGTACTTC	CASSLGASGRWLETQYF
TRBV10-3	many	TRBJ1-4	NA	14	TGTGCCATCAGCGCCACGGAGTCTAATGAAAAACTGTTTTTT	CAISATESNEKLFF
TRBV20-1	NA	TRBJ1-1	NA	14	TGCAGTGCTAGTTCGGGTCAGGTAAGAGCTGAAGCTTTCTTT	CSASSGQVRAEAFF
TRBV20-1	NA	TRBJ1-1	NA	14	TGCAGTGCGACGACGATCGGGGAGGACACTGAAGCTTTCTTT	CSATTIGEDTEAFF
TRBV6-1	many	TRBJ2-7	NA	15	TGTACCAGCAGTGTCACCGACTGGAGCTCCTACGAGCAGTACTTC	CTSSVTDWSSYEQYF
TRBV10-3	many	TRBJ2-1	NA	12	TGTGCCATCAGGGGACTCCCCAATGAGCAGTTCTTC	CAIRGLPNEQFF
TRBV5-1	many	TRBJ1-2	NA	18	TGCGCCAGCAGCTTGGGGGCTAGTGGCGCAGCAGGGTCCTTTGGCTACACCTTC	CASSLGASGAAGSFGYTF
TRBV25-1	NA	TRBJ2-7	NA	15	TGTGCCAGTACGGTGGGGGCGACAGGCTCCTACGAGCAGTACTTC	CASTVGATGSYEQYF
TRBV5-6	NA	TRBJ2-6	TRBD1	15	TGTGCCAGCAGCTGGGGGACAGGGACAGCCAACGTCCTGACTTTC	CASSWGTGTANVLTF
TRBV28	many	TRBJ1-4	NA	13	TGTGCCATCAACAGTGCCCTAAATGAAAAACTGTTTTTT	CAINSALNEKLFF